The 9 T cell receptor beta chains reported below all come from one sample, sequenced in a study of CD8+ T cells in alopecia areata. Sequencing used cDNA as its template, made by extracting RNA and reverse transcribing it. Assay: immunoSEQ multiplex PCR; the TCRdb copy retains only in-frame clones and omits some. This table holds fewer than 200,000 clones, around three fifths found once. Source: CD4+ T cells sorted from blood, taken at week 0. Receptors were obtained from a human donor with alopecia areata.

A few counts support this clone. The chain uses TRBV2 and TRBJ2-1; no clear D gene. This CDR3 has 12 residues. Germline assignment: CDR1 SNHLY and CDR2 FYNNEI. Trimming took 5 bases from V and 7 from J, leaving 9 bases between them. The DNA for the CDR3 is TGTGCCAGCAGTTCCGACACGAATGAGCAGTTCTTC. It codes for CASSSDTNEQFF.

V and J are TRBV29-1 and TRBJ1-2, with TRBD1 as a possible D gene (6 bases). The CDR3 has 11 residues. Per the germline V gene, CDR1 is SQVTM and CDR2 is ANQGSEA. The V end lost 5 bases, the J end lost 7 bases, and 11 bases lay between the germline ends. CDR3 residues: CSVLTGSGYTF. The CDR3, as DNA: TGCAGCGTTCTCACAGGGTCTGGCTACACCTTC.

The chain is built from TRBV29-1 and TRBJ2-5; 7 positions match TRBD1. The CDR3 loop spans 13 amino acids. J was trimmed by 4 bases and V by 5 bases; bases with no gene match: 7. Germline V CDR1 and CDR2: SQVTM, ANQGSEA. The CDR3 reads CSVHQGVAETQYF. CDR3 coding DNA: TGCAGCGTTCACCAGGGGGTTGCAGAGACCCAGTACTTC. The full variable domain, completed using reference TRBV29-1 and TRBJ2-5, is SAVISQKPSRDICQRGTSLTIQCQVDSQVTMMFWYRQQPGQSLTLIATANQGSEATYESGFVIDKFPISRPNLTFSTLTVSNMSPEDSSIYLCSVHQGVAETQYFGPGTRLLVL.

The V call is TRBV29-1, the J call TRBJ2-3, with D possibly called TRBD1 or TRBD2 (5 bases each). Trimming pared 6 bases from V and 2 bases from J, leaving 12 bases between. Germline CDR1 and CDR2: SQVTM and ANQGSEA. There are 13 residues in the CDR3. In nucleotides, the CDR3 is TGCAGCGTACGGGGACGATACACAGATACGCAGTATTTT. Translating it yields CSVRGRYTDTQYF.

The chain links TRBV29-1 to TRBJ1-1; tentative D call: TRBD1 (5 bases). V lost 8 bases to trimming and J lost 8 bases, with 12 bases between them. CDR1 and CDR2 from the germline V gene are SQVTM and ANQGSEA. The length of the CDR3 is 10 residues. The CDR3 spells CSTGRTEAFF. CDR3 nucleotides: TGCAGCACTGGTCGGACAGAAGCTTTCTTT.

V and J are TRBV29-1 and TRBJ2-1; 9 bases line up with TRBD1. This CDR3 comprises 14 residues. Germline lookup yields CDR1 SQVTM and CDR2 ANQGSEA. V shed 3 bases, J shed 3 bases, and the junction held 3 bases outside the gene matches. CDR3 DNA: TGCAGCGTTGAGGGACAGGGCTACTACAATGAGCAGTTCTTC. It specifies CSVEGQGYYNEQFF.

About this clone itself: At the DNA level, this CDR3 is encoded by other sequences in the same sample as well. The CDR3 bases are TGTGCCAGCAGCTTGGGACAGTCCTATGGCTACACCTTC. Translated: CASSLGQSYGYTF. The gene calls are TRBV7-9 and TRBJ1-2, with TRBD1 matching 7 bases. CDR1 is SEHNR and CDR2 is FQNEAQ in the germline V gene (reference sequence). The CDR3 length is 13 residues. V lost 3 bases, J lost 4 bases, and 2 bases stayed unmatched.

The CDR3 bases are TGTGCCAGCAGTGACCTGACAGAGTCACCCCTCCACTTT. It is translated as CASSDLTESPLHF. The chain carries TRBV6-5 and TRBJ1-6, with TRBD1 as a possible D gene (5 bases). From germline, CDR1 is MNHEY and CDR2 SVGAGI. Trimming removed 5 bases at V and 10 bases at J, with 12 bases between. The CDR3 loop spans 13 amino acids.

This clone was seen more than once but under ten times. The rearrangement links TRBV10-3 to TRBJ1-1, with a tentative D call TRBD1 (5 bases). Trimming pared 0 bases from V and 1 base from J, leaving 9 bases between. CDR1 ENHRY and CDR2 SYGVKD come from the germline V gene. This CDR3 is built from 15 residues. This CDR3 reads CAISESMGENTEAFF. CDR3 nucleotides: TGTGCCATCAGTGAGTCGATGGGGGAGAACACTGAAGCTTTCTTT.